This TCR beta chain was sequenced in a study of T cell repertoires in cytomegalovirus infection. The V and J ends lost 5 bases and 3 bases, in that order; junction bases with no gene match: 9. This CDR3 has 15 amino acids. Germline CDR1 reads SEHNR; CDR2 reads FQNEAQ (reference sequence). This clonotype has a handful of counts. Its antigen is unidentified. TCRdb fed the reads into MiXCR, producing one record per CDR3 protein. The table has about 360,000 distinct CDR3 sequences, roughly 36% seen once. The source was cultured PBMCs, collected from culture after CMV antigen stimulation. The source is a human donor in good health (CMV status not recorded). Some clones in this sample may be carry-over from other donors' samples. The rearrangement links TRBV7-9 to TRBJ2-5; 7 nucleotides line up with TRBD2. The CDR3 region has the DNA TGTGCCAGCAGCCCTAGACTAGCAGAGAAAGAGACCCAGTACTTC. It yields the protein CASSPRLAEKETQYF.